This entry describes one TCR beta chain. Its antigen is currently unknown. This sample was taken from a study of tumor-infiltrating lymphocytes in glioblastoma multiforme. Multiple V-beta primers and a C-beta primer amplified TCRB from RNA. A C-beta primer primed TCRB cDNA from roughly 0.5 ug RNA. TCRdb re-called the multiplex PCR reads with MiXCR, one entry per CDR3 protein. The sample consists of 9,000 to 13,000 distinct CDR3 sequences, about three quarters of them appearing once. V lost 6 bases and J lost 3, with 7 bases in between. Germline V gives CDR1 DFQATT, CDR2 SNEGSKA (reference sequence). The CDR3 is 11 amino acids. Study-wide results and limits: Unequal TCR RNA per T cell might skew measured clone sizes. No surface-marker sorting into functional T cell subtypes was done.

What was sequenced was brain tumor tissue. The chain links TRBV20-1 to TRBJ2-3; D possibly corresponds to TRBD2 (5 bases). The TCR originated in a male donor with glioblastoma. DNA of the CDR3: TGCAGTGCCCGAGGGACAGATACGCAGTATTTT. It specifies CSARGTDTQYF.